These T cell receptor beta chains were read from a single sample in a study of cytomegalovirus exposure and HLA in healthy donors. The method was immunoSEQ multiplex PCR; TCRdb's version includes in-frame clones alone and lacks a portion of them. The sample has approximately 190,000 clones, 75% to 85% seen once. The specimen was PBMCs. These receptors came from a woman between 50 and 59 years old in good health and CMV-seropositive. Each CDR3 is given with its conserved first and last residue. A D gene is named only where the DNA matches it firmly. Not every row has a clone size; where given, it reads once, few, many or a size class.

D gene: TRBD1
V gene: TRBV10-3
clone size: once
J gene: TRBJ1-6
CDR3 DNA: TGTGCCATCAGTGAAAGGGACAGAGCGAATTCACCCCTCCACTTT
CDR3 protein: CAISERDRANSPLHF

D gene: TRBD1
V gene: TRBV4-1
clone size: .
J gene: TRBJ2-1
CDR3 DNA: TGCGCCAGCAGCCAAGGGGGCCAGGGGGCTTACAATGAGCAGTTCTTC
CDR3 protein: CASSQGGQGAYNEQFF

D gene: TRBD2
V gene: TRBV11-2
clone size: .
J gene: TRBJ2-7
CDR3 DNA: TGTGCCAGCAGTTTTGCAGGACTAGAGGGCGAGCAGTACTTC
CDR3 protein: CASSFAGLEGEQYF

D gene: TRBD2
V gene: TRBV5-4
clone size: .
J gene: TRBJ2-7
CDR3 DNA: TGTGCCAGCAGCGCCCGACTAGCGGGAGGGATTGAGCAGTACTTC
CDR3 protein: CASSARLAGGIEQYF

D gene: TRBD1
V gene: TRBV18
clone size: .
J gene: TRBJ1-1
CDR3 DNA: TGTGCCAGCTCACCGGGACAGGACACTGAAGCTTTCTTT
CDR3 protein: CASSPGQDTEAFF

D gene: .
V gene: TRBV6-6
clone size: .
J gene: TRBJ2-4
CDR3 DNA: TGTGCCAGCGGACTACCCCTTGAGGGTCAGTACTTC
CDR3 protein: CASGLPLEGQYF

D gene: .
V gene: TRBV25-1
clone size: .
J gene: TRBJ2-3
CDR3 DNA: TGTGCCAGCAGTGAAACTACCGAGGGGAGCGGGCCCACAGATACGCAGTATTTT
CDR3 protein: CASSETTEGSGPTDTQYF

D gene: .
V gene: TRBV27
clone size: .
J gene: TRBJ1-6
CDR3 DNA: TGTGCCAGCAGGGCGGGGCATGGCTATAATTCACCCCTCCACTTT
CDR3 protein: CASRAGHGYNSPLHF

D gene: .
V gene: TRBV29-1
clone size: .
J gene: TRBJ2-3
CDR3 DNA: TGCAGCGTTGAAGGACAGTCCGGGTTACGAATGACAGATACGCAGTATTTT
CDR3 protein: CSVEGQSGLRMTDTQYF

D gene: TRBD1
V gene: TRBV2
clone size: .
J gene: TRBJ1-4
CDR3 DNA: TGTGCCAGCAGTGAACTCAGGGGGGAATATGAAAAACTGTTTTTT
CDR3 protein: CASSELRGEYEKLFF

D gene: .
V gene: TRBV7-9
clone size: .
J gene: TRBJ2-2
CDR3 DNA: TGTGCCAGCAGCTCGGTGAACTGGGAGCTGTTTTTT
CDR3 protein: CASSSVNWELFF

D gene: TRBD2
V gene: TRBV11-2
clone size: .
J gene: TRBJ2-2
CDR3 DNA: TGTGCCAGCAGCTTTCAACTAGCGGGAAACACCGGGGAGCTGTTTTTT
CDR3 protein: CASSFQLAGNTGELFF

D gene: .
V gene: TRBV7-2
clone size: .
J gene: TRBJ2-7
CDR3 DNA: TGTGCCAGCAGCTTAGCAGCCGAACAGACCTACGAGCAGTACTTC
CDR3 protein: CASSLAAEQTYEQYF

D gene: TRBD2
V gene: TRBV18
clone size: .
J gene: TRBJ2-3
CDR3 DNA: TGTGCCAGCTCACCAAGACTAGCGGGGGGTACAGATACGCAGTATTTT
CDR3 protein: CASSPRLAGGTDTQYF

D gene: .
V gene: TRBV19
clone size: .
J gene: TRBJ2-5
CDR3 DNA: TGTGCCAGTAGTTCCGGGAGAGGACCGAGTCCGGGGACCCAGTACTTC
CDR3 protein: CASSSGRGPSPGTQYF

D gene: .
V gene: TRBV30
clone size: .
J gene: TRBJ2-1
CDR3 DNA: TGTGCCTGGAAACAGGGACACAATGAGCAGTTCTTC
CDR3 protein: CAWKQGHNEQFF

D gene: .
V gene: TRBV4-1
clone size: .
J gene: TRBJ2-5
CDR3 DNA: TGCGCCAGCAGCCCAAAGTGGGGGGGCGAGACCCAGTACTTC
CDR3 protein: CASSPKWGGETQYF

D gene: .
V gene: TRBV9
clone size: once
J gene: TRBJ1-3
CDR3 DNA: TGTGCCAGCAGCTCCGACGGAGGTTCTGGAAACACCATATATTTT
CDR3 protein: CASSSDGGSGNTIYF

D gene: .
V gene: TRBV5-4
clone size: .
J gene: TRBJ2-7
CDR3 DNA: TGTGCCAGCAGCGTGAGCGGAAGCTCCTACGAGCAGTACTTC
CDR3 protein: CASSVSGSSYEQYF

D gene: TRBD2
V gene: TRBV6-6
clone size: .
J gene: TRBJ2-7
CDR3 DNA: TGTGCCAGCAGTACGTCACTAGCGGGCGACGACGAGCAGTACTTC
CDR3 protein: CASSTSLAGDDEQYF

D gene: .
V gene: TRBV5-1
clone size: .
J gene: TRBJ1-2
CDR3 DNA: TGCGCCAGCAGCTTGGCGCCGGGATATGGCTACACCTTC
CDR3 protein: CASSLAPGYGYTF

D gene: TRBD1
V gene: TRBV19
clone size: few
J gene: TRBJ1-3
CDR3 DNA: TGTGCCAGTAACCCACTCACCGGGACAGGGTCTGGAAACACCATATATTTT
CDR3 protein: CASNPLTGTGSGNTIYF